This record looks at one TCR beta chain sequence and its context. Its antigen is not known. Reverse transcription of roughly 0.5 to 1 ug RNA used random hexamers. MiXCR was run by TCRdb on the immunoSEQ multiplex PCR reads, yielding one entry per CDR3 protein. The repertoire holds around 270,000 distinct CDR3 sequences, with about 88% as singletons. This specimen comes from a study of CD8 T cells in Susac syndrome. Relapsing-remitting disease, either stable or active, was present in the treatment-naive patients who were the multiple sclerosis controls. Trimming took off 3 bases at V and 10 bases at J, with 13 bases between the two ends. This CDR3 is built from 13 residues. Study-level findings and limits: Acknowledgment was made by the study that its TCR sequencing and HLA analysis involved a relatively small number of individuals.

This sequence originates from a human donor with multiple sclerosis. The chain joins TRBV12-3 or TRBV12-4 to TRBJ2-1; D ambiguous. The sequencing sample was made of CD8+ T cells from PBMCs. The CDR3 spells CASSLIGYEEQFF. Here the CDR3 DNA reads TGTGCCAGCAGTTTGATAGGGTATGAAGAGCAGTTCTTC.